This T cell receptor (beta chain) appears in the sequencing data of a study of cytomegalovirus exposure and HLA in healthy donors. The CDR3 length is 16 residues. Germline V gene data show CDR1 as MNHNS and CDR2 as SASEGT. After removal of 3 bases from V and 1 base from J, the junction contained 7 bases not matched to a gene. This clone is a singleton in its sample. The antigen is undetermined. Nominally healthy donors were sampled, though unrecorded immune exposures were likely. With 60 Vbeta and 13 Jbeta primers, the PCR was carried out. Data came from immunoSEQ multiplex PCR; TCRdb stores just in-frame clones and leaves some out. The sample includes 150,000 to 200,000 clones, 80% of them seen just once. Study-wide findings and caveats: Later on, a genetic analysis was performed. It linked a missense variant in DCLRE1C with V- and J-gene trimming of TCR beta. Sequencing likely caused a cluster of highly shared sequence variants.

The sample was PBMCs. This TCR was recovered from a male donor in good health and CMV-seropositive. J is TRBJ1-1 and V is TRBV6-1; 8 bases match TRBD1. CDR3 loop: CASSDNDRGWNTEAFF. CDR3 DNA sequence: TGTGCCAGCAGTGATAATGACAGGGGTTGGAACACTGAAGCTTTCTTT.